This T cell receptor beta chain was sequenced in a study of cytomegalovirus exposure and HLA in healthy donors. Whole-study results and caveats: Many donors shared some public TCRs, even though most TCR sequences were rare. The investigators catalogued 150 to 200 TCR beta chains as cytomegalovirus-associated. Per published reports, the classifier diagnosed cytomegalovirus status with high specificity and sensitivity. A few CMV-associated chains proved CMV antigen-specific in vitro.

This clone is a singleton in its sample. Its specificity is not known. Assay: immunoSEQ multiplex PCR; the TCRdb copy retains only in-frame clones and omits some. The sample has tens of thousands of clones, 97% seen once. The source of this sequence is a young woman in good health and CMV-seropositive. Sequenced input: PBMCs.

The DNA of the CDR3 is TGTGCCAGCAGTGAATGGGACAGGCCCTACAATGAGCAGTTCTTC. Translating it yields CASSEWDRPYNEQFF. V usage is TRBV2 and J usage is TRBJ2-1, with 8 positions matching TRBD1. V lost 2 bases, J lost 2 bases, and 2 bases stayed unmatched. From germline, CDR1 is SNHLY and CDR2 FYNNEI. The CDR3 has 15 residues.